This is a list of T cell receptor beta chains from one sample in a study of OX40 agonist ivuxolimab in advanced cancers. Generated by immunoSEQ multiplex PCR, the TCRdb table keeps only in-frame clones and is missing some. The sample carries roughly 80,000 clones, roughly 88% recorded once. The sequencing here drew on CD4+ or CD8+ T cells sorted from blood, taken in a trial of the OX40 agonist ivuxolimab. The receptor set was obtained from an adult with an advanced solid tumor such as melanoma, head and neck, liver or kidney cancer. CDR3s include the opening cysteine and the closing phenylalanine or tryptophan. Each record gives: V gene, D gene, J gene, clone size, CDR3 protein, CDR3 DNA. A D gene is named only where the DNA matches it firmly. Expanded clones are given a class, and other clones once, few, many or no size at all.

>TRBV27|-|TRBJ2-3|few
CASSFRGIPATDTQYF
TGTGCCAGCAGTTTTCGTGGGATACCCGCCACAGATACGCAGTATTTT
>TRBV27|-|TRBJ1-6|-
CASSFRQGWYNSPLHF
TGTGCCAGCAGTTTTCGCCAGGGTTGGTATAATTCACCCCTCCACTTT
>TRBV29-1|-|TRBJ2-7|-
CSASGDSYEQYF
TGCAGCGCCTCAGGGGACTCCTACGAGCAGTACTTC
>TRBV6-4|-|TRBJ2-5|-
CASSANSRETQYF
TGTGCCAGCAGCGCGAACAGCAGGGAGACCCAGTACTTC
>TRBV5-1|-|TRBJ1-3|-
CASSGGSGNTIYF
TGCGCCAGCAGCGGCGGATCTGGAAACACCATATATTTT
>TRBV7-6|-|TRBJ1-1|-
CASSPWNTEAFF
TGTGCCAGCAGCCCATGGAACACTGAAGCTTTCTTT
>TRBV7-2|-|TRBJ2-1|-
CASSLMMGERQFF
TGTGCCAGCAGCTTAATGATGGGGGAGAGGCAGTTCTTC
>TRBV30|TRBD1|TRBJ1-1|-
CACNRGVNTEAFF
TGTGCCTGTAACAGGGGGGTTAACACTGAAGCTTTCTTT
>TRBV5-8|-|TRBJ2-1|-
CASSPVEGASRIEQFF
TGTGCCAGCAGCCCGGTGGAGGGGGCGTCACGGATTGAGCAGTTCTTC
>TRBV18|-|TRBJ2-3|once
CASSPESRRDTQYF
TGTGCCAGCTCACCCGAGAGCAGGAGGGATACGCAGTATTTT
>TRBV6-1|-|TRBJ1-2|-
CASSPSVNYGYTF
TGTGCCAGCAGCCCTAGTGTTAACTATGGCTACACCTTC
>TRBV9|TRBD1|TRBJ1-3|once
CASSAQGAGNTIYF
TGTGCCAGCAGCGCACAGGGGGCTGGAAACACCATATATTTT
>TRBV6-1|-|TRBJ1-6|-
CASSEDPRPGNSPLHF
TGTGCCAGCAGTGAGGACCCCAGGCCCGGTAATTCACCCCTCCACTTT
>TRBV6-5|-|TRBJ1-4|-
CASSHTATNEKLFF
TGTGCCAGCAGTCACACGGCAACTAATGAAAAACTGTTTTTT
>TRBV7-6|-|TRBJ2-2|-
CASSQGLASRGELFF
TGTGCCAGCAGCCAGGGACTGGCGTCCCGCGGGGAGCTGTTTTTT
>TRBV18|TRBD1|TRBJ1-2|-
CASSPQGQGSYGYTF
TGTGCCAGCTCACCACAGGGACAGGGGAGCTATGGCTACACCTTC
>TRBV6-5|TRBD1|TRBJ1-1|-
CASSYVGQGASTEAFF
TGTGCCAGCAGTTACGTGGGACAGGGGGCAAGCACTGAAGCTTTCTTT
>TRBV4-1|-|TRBJ1-2|-
CASSQAAFGYTF
TGCGCCAGCAGCCAGGCAGCCTTTGGCTACACCTTC
>TRBV11-2|TRBD1|TRBJ1-1|-
CASSSIYRGKNTEAFF
TGTGCCAGCAGCTCGATTTACAGGGGTAAAAACACTGAAGCTTTCTTT
>TRBV6-4|-|TRBJ2-7|-
CATQGQGRIYEQYF
TGTGCCACCCAGGGGCAGGGGCGAATATACGAGCAGTACTTC
>TRBV30|-|TRBJ2-3|-
CAWSVRGTADTQYF
TGTGCCTGGAGTGTACGGGGGACGGCGGATACGCAGTATTTT
>TRBV7-3|-|TRBJ2-3|-
CASSFDRRTTDTQYF
TGTGCCAGCAGTTTCGACAGGAGAACCACAGATACGCAGTATTTT
>TRBV6-1|-|TRBJ2-7|-
CASRRDGIYEQYF
TGTGCCAGCAGACGGGACGGAATCTACGAGCAGTACTTC
>TRBV10-3|-|TRBJ2-5|-
CAISGGQETQYF
TGTGCCATCAGTGGCGGACAAGAGACCCAGTACTTC
>TRBV10-3|-|TRBJ2-7|-
CAISEGYEQYF
TGTGCCATCAGTGAGGGCTACGAGCAGTACTTC
>TRBV14|TRBD1|TRBJ1-2|-
CASSNWDRGSYYTF
TGTGCCAGCAGCAACTGGGACAGGGGGTCTTACTACACCTTC
>TRBV9|-|TRBJ1-2|-
CASRKLPVGEGGYTF
TGTGCCAGCAGAAAACTCCCCGTAGGGGAGGGGGGCTACACCTTC
>TRBV5-4|-|TRBJ1-1|few
CASSSATANTEAFF
TGTGCCAGCAGCTCGGCGACAGCGAACACTGAAGCTTTCTTT
>TRBV30|-|TRBJ2-1|-
CAWTSKGRYNEQFF
TGTGCCTGGACCTCGAAGGGAAGGTACAATGAGCAGTTCTTC
>TRBV7-2|-|TRBJ1-4|-
CASTSRADGEKLFF
TGTGCCAGCACCTCACGGGCTGACGGGGAAAAACTGTTTTTT
>TRBV6-1|TRBD1|TRBJ2-5|-
CASSTRQGGQAQYF
TGTGCCAGCAGTACTCGACAGGGCGGGCAGGCCCAGTACTTC
>TRBV7-7|-|TRBJ1-1|-
CASSPGGNTEAFF
TGTGCTAGCAGCCCCGGGGGGAACACTGAAGCTTTCTTT
>TRBV4-2|TRBD1|TRBJ2-7|-
CASSVGQHEQYF
TGTGCCAGCAGCGTGGGACAGCACGAGCAGTACTTC
>TRBV18|-|TRBJ1-1|-
CASSPPGTGLGTEAFF
TGTGCCAGCTCACCACCGGGAACAGGATTGGGGACTGAAGCTTTCTTT
>TRBV18|-|TRBJ1-1|few
CASSQGRATEAFF
TGTGCCAGCTCTCAGGGTAGAGCCACTGAAGCTTTCTTT
>TRBV10-2|TRBD2|TRBJ2-3|-
CASRGLATGTDTQYF
TGCGCCAGCAGAGGACTAGCGACGGGGACAGATACGCAGTATTTT
>TRBV2|-|TRBJ1-1|-
CASSELGQLNTEAFF
TGTGCCAGCAGTGAATTAGGCCAGTTGAACACTGAAGCTTTCTTT
>TRBV19|-|TRBJ1-3|-
CASQDLDTIYF
TGTGCCAGCCAGGACCTGGACACCATATATTTT
>TRBV5-1|-|TRBJ1-1|-
CASSLESPRAEAFF
TGCGCCAGCAGCTTGGAGAGCCCCCGGGCTGAAGCTTTCTTT
>TRBV19|TRBD1|TRBJ2-1|-
CASSRTGLYPYNEQFF
TGTGCCAGTAGTAGGACAGGGTTGTACCCCTACAATGAGCAGTTCTTC
>TRBV11-2|-|TRBJ1-6|-
CASSLLYSPLHF
TGTGCCAGCAGCTTGTTGTATTCACCCCTCCACTTT
>TRBV27|-|TRBJ1-4|-
CASSQSNEKLFF
TGTGCCAGCAGCCAGAGTAATGAAAAACTGTTTTTT
>TRBV4-1|TRBD1|TRBJ2-2|-
CASQGQGLTGELFF
TGCGCCAGCCAAGGACAGGGACTCACCGGGGAGCTGTTTTTT
>TRBV11-2|TRBD2|TRBJ2-5|-
CASSLVPSGGVTQYF
TGTGCCAGCAGCTTAGTTCCTAGCGGGGGCGTGACCCAGTACTTC
>TRBV7-2|-|TRBJ1-5|-
CASSSWGSNQPQHF
TGTGCCAGCAGCTCTTGGGGGTCCAATCAGCCCCAGCATTTT